A selection of T cell receptor beta chains follows, all from one sample in a study of lymphopenia after photon versus proton radiotherapy. Only in-frame clones appear in the TCRdb table, and some are missing; sequencing was by immunoSEQ multiplex PCR. The sample contains roughly 58,000 clones, about 85% of which appear only once. The starting material was peripheral blood, obtained from a patient treated with proton-based radiotherapy. The receptors derive from a man older than 75 with esophageal cancer. Both conserved end residues are part of each CDR3.

v_gene | CDR3aa
TRBV18 | CASSPGRQGARTGELFF
TRBV27 | CASSPWTGQIYGYTF
TRBV4-3 | CASSQLTGTGAYGYTF
TRBV5-5 | CASSPRQAPGTGELFF
TRBV19 | CASSISPGGQPQHF
TRBV5-1 | CASSYDRDQPQHF
TRBV5-5 | CASSFQGTVEAFF
TRBV11-2 | CASSLVRGVDTEAFF
TRBV5-1 | CASSASDRGGDTGELFF
TRBV6-4 | CASSALAGGWNEQFF
TRBV19 | CASRTDQGEDTQYF
TRBV21-1 | CASSTTQGPSTDTQYF
TRBV27 | CASSEDRVNTEAFF
TRBV11-2 | CASSLDLTAANNEQFF
TRBV7-2 | CASSSFGKKNEKLFF
TRBV4-3 | CASSQGGAENIQYF
TRBV6-5 | CASSSSPSLPKAFF
TRBV2 | CASSVVIGAQYF
TRBV5-1 | CASNQGLPNEQFF
TRBV5-6 | CASSFLAADQPQHF
TRBV5-4 | CASSLAAGSSYNSPLHF
TRBV2 | CAIIRVRGPSYNEQFF
TRBV4-3 | CASSQDRDLSTIYF
TRBV5-5 | CASSLQREVSDEQFF
TRBV2 | CASSSDRGLWETQYF
TRBV9 | CASSVAEGGKETQYF
TRBV10-3 | CATGLGSNEKLFF
TRBV5-1 | CASSLEGARTNTEAFF
TRBV7-9 | CASSLSGTGYTF
TRBV2 | CASSELGQGNTDTQYF
TRBV4-3 | CASSQDLGGNYGYTF
TRBV6-1 | CASIGPPAPYEQYF
TRBV11-2 | CASSLWGRGSYEQYF
TRBV18 | CASSSGGGNTEAFF
TRBV5-5 | CASSHIAGQTGNEQFF
TRBV7-2 | CASSLERASYEQYF
TRBV7-9 | CASRRPLNTDTQYF
TRBV15 | CATSRAGLAGLYEQYF
TRBV23-1 | CASRSGAYEQYF
TRBV19 | CASSKFPSGRADEQFF
TRBV4-3 | CASSQSGTGYEKLFF
TRBV5-1 | CASSWNQETQYF
TRBV5-4 | CASSLAVGGVNAEAFF
TRBV7-9 | CASSLNGEAFF
TRBV19 | CASSVGQGNIQYF
TRBV6-5 | CASRDTGGSSYEQYF
TRBV10-1 | CASSEPPVDLRTGDNPIHTF
TRBV15 | CATSRDIAGSYNEQFF
TRBV19 | CASSISPGAGEAFF
TRBV30 | CAWSLGAPGSGNTIYF
TRBV18 | CASSAMGYRGNQPQHF
TRBV4-1 | CASSQTGNSYEQYF
TRBV2 | CASSLVAGEQFF
TRBV19 | CASTGRVTTNEKLFF
TRBV5-4 | CASSLGAEPGYTF